This T cell receptor (beta chain) was observed in a study of chemoradiotherapy in HPV16-positive cancers. Study overall: Two HPV16-positive patients' cells yielded candidate HPV-specific clones and common motifs.

The repertoire was sequenced with immunoSEQ multiplex PCR; TCRdb's copy has only in-frame clones and lacks some. Among roughly 10,000 clones listed, about 68% were seen once. General observations from the study: During treatment, candidate HPV-specific clones and E7-related motifs expanded in tumor. Better recurrence-free survival went with HPV-responsive T-cell expansion in HPV16-positive patients.

Note on this clone: Its antigen is unidentified.

V was trimmed by 2 bases and J by 3 bases, leaving 13 bases between them. Germline-derived CDR1 and CDR2 are SGHTA and FQGNSA. The CDR3 has 15 residues. Over chemoradiotherapy, repertoires were sampled more than once. The biological material was taken from a patient who underwent chemoradiotherapy. The receptor was derived from a human donor with HPV-associated anogenital cancer. The chain links TRBV7-2 to TRBJ1-2, with a tentative D call TRBD1 (6 bases). The CDR3 DNA sequence: TGTGCCAGCAGCTTATCACAGGGATGGGACTATGGCTACACCTTC. Translating gives CASSLSQGWDYGYTF.